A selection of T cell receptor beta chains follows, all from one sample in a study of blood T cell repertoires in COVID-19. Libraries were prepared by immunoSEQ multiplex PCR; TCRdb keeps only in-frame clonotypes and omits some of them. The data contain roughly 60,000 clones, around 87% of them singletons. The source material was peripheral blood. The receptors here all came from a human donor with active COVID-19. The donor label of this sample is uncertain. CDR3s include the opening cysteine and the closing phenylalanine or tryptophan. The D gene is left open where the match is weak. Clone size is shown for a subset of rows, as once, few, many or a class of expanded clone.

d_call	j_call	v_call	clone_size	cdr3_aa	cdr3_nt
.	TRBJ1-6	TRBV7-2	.	CASSFVQGGNSPLHF	TGTGCCAGCAGCTTTGTGCAGGGAGGGAATTCACCCCTCCACTTT
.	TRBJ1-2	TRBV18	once	CASSPDGVGYGYTF	TGTGCCAGCTCGCCGGACGGGGTGGGCTATGGCTACACCTTC
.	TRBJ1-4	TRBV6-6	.	CASSYGTTTNEKLFF	TGTGCCAGCAGTTACGGGACAACAACTAATGAAAAACTGTTTTTT
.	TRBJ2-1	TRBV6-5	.	CASRRISGNEQFF	TGTGCCAGCAGAAGGATTAGCGGAAATGAGCAGTTCTTC
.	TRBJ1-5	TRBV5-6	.	CASSQGPDQPQHF	TGTGCCAGCAGCCAGGGGCCCGATCAGCCCCAGCATTTT
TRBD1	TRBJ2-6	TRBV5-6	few	CASSFGQAGANVLTF	TGTGCCAGCAGCTTTGGACAGGCTGGGGCCAACGTCCTGACTTTC
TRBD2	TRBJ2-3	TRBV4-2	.	CASSQLLAGGPSTDTQYF	TGTGCCAGCAGCCAACTTTTAGCGGGAGGGCCAAGCACAGATACGCAGTATTTT
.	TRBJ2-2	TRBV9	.	CASSVARNTGELFF	TGTGCCAGCAGCGTAGCCCGTAACACCGGGGAGCTGTTTTTT
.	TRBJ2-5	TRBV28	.	CASRQGRWETQYF	TGTGCCAGCAGACAGGGAAGGTGGGAGACCCAGTACTTC
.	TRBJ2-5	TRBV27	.	CASSFRQRETQYF	TGTGCCAGCAGTTTTCGGCAGCGAGAGACCCAGTACTTC
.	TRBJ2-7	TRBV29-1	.	CSALGDRYYEQYF	TGCAGCGCCTTAGGCGACAGATACTACGAGCAGTACTTC
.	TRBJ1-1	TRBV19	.	CASSMRGEAFF	TGTGCCAGTAGTATGCGCGGTGAAGCTTTCTTT
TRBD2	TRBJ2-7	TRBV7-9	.	CASAWDGREQYF	TGTGCCAGCGCATGGGACGGGAGGGAGCAGTACTTC
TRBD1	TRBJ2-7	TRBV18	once	CASSPGQGAHEQYF	TGTGCCAGCTCACCGGGACAGGGGGCCCACGAGCAGTACTTC
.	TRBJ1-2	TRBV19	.	CASSTNNYGYTF	TGTGCCAGTAGTACTAATAACTATGGCTACACCTTC
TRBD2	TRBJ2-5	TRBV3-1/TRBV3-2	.	CASSFSGVVGTQYF	TGTGCCAGCAGCTTTAGCGGGGTTGTTGGGACCCAGTACTTC
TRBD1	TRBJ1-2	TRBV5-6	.	CASSPSGTVPWSYGYTF	TGTGCCAGCAGCCCTTCAGGGACAGTTCCGTGGAGCTATGGCTACACCTTC
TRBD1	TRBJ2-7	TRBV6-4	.	CASSGVGQGVFYEQYF	TGTGCCAGCAGTGGGGTGGGACAGGGTGTGTTCTACGAGCAGTACTTC
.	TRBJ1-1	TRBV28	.	CASSFPDTEAFF	TGTGCCAGCAGTTTTCCTGACACTGAAGCTTTCTTT
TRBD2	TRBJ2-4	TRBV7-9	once	CASSSTGTSGPLAKNIQYF	TGTGCCAGCAGCTCAACCGGGACTAGCGGGCCTCTAGCCAAAAACATTCAGTACTTC
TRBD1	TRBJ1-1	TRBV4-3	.	CASSQAWTGANTEAFF	TGCGCCAGCAGCCAAGCCTGGACAGGGGCTAACACTGAAGCTTTCTTT
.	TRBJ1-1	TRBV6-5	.	CASSYWTDGMNTEAFF	TGTGCCAGCAGTTATTGGACAGACGGTATGAACACTGAAGCTTTCTTT
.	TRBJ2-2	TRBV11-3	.	CASSLDAGTLYGELFF	TGTGCCAGCAGCTTAGATGCCGGGACTCTTTACGGGGAGCTGTTTTTT
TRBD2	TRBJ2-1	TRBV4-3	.	CASSQEASGGLLSYNEQFF	TGCGCCAGCAGCCAAGAGGCTAGCGGGGGGCTCCTATCCTACAATGAGCAGTTCTTC
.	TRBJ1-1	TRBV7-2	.	CASSFGGADTEAFF	TGTGCCAGCAGCTTCGGAGGAGCGGACACTGAAGCTTTCTTT
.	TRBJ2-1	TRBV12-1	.	CASSFVLAGDNEQFF	TGTGCCAGCAGCTTTGTGCTAGCGGGGGACAATGAGCAGTTCTTC
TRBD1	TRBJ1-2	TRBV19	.	CASSTGQAIYGYTF	TGTGCCAGTAGTACCGGACAGGCTATCTATGGCTACACCTTC
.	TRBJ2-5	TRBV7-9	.	CASSEGRPTGETQYF	TGTGCCAGCAGTGAGGGCAGGCCTACGGGGGAGACCCAGTACTTC
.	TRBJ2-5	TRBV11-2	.	CASSLEGGASFLETQYF	TGTGCCAGCAGCTTAGAGGGGGGGGCGTCGTTTTTAGAGACCCAGTACTTC
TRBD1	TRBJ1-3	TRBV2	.	CASRITGVTIYF	TGTGCCAGCAGGATCACAGGGGTTACCATATATTTT
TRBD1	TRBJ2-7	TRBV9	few	CASTWGDGQGFYEQYF	TGTGCCAGCACTTGGGGCGATGGACAGGGGTTCTACGAGCAGTACTTC
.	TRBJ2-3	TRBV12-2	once	CASRLAGLTPSTDTQYF	TGTGCAAGTCGCTTAGCGGGGCTAACTCCCAGCACAGATACGCAGTATTTT
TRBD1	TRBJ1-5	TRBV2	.	CASNVDREVNQPQHF	TGTGCCAGCAATGTGGACAGGGAGGTCAATCAGCCCCAGCATTTT
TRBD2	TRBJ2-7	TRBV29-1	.	CSVLSLAGVNEQYF	TGCAGCGTCCTGTCCCTAGCGGGAGTAAATGAGCAGTACTTC
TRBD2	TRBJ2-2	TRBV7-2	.	CASSLESGIGGELFF	TGTGCCAGCAGCTTGGAAAGCGGGATAGGCGGGGAGCTGTTTTTT
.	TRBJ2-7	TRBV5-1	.	CASAYLGGGLPYEQYF	TGCGCCAGCGCCTATTTGGGTGGCGGGCTTCCCTACGAGCAGTACTTC
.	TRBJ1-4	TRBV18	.	CASSPPVRWGLDGNEKLFF	TGTGCCAGCTCACCACCAGTGAGGTGGGGGCTAGATGGTAATGAAAAACTGTTTTTT
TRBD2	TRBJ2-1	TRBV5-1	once	CASSLAGLAGVGNEQFF	TGCGCCAGCAGCTTGGCCGGACTAGCGGGAGTCGGCAATGAGCAGTTCTTC
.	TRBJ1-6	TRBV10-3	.	CAITGRVNSPLHF	TGTGCCATCACCGGCAGGGTGAATTCACCCCTCCACTTT
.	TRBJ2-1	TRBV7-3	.	CASSIDRNNEQFF	TGTGCCAGCAGCATTGACAGAAACAATGAGCAGTTCTTC